What follows is one TCR beta chain and its context. What it recognizes is unknown. The junction and the germline gene differ at one end; a read error may be behind it. The data belong to a study of molecular identifiers for immune sequencing clone quantification. Study-level points and caveats: Under 1% of molecules in naive cells, but over 99% of effector molecules, belonged to clones above 20 RNA copies.

TCRdb independently ran MiXCR on the PCR reads; one entry per CDR3 protein. The sample lists under 600,000 distinct CDR3 sequences; about 22% were seen once. Germline V gene lookup returns CDR1 SEHNR and CDR2 FQNEAQ (reference sequence). The CDR3 runs 14 residues. V is TRBV7-9 and J is TRBJ2-3, with D tentatively TRBD2 (6 bases). Sequencing used naive CD8+ T cells from blood, with Jurkat cell RNA spiked in. The subset is: FACS-sorted CD8+CD4-CCR7+CD45RA+ naive T cells. The source of this sequence is a human donor in good health. Some libraries in this study had Jurkat cell RNA spiked in. The DNA of the CDR3 is TGTGCCAGCAGCCCAGTGGGGCCGGGAGATACGCAGTGTTTT. Protein: CASSPVGPGDTQCF.